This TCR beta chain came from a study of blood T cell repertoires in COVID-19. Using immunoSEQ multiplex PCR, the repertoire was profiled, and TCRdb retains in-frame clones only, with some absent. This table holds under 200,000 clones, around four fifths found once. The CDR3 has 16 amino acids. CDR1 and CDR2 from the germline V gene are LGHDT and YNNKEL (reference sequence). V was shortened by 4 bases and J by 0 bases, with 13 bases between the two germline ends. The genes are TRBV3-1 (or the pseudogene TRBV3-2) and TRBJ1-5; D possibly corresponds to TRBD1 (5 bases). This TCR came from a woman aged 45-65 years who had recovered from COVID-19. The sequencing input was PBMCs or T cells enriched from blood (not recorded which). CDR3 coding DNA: TGTGCCAGCAGCCTTAGCGGGGGGGTTAGCAATCAGCCCCAGCATTTT. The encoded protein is CASSLSGGVSNQPQHF.